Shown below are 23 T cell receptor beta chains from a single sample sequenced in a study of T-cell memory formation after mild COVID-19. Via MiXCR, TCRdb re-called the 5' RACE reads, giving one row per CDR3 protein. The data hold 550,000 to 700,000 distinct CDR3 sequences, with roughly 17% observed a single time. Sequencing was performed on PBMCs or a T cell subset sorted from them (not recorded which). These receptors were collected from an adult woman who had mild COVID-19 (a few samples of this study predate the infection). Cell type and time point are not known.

The CDR3 is CASSQVPQGAFGNTIYF. The CDR3 bases are TGCGCCAGCAGCCAAGTTCCACAGGGGGCGTTCGGAAACACCATATATTTT. The chain employs TRBV4-1 and TRBJ1-3; 9 bases are a match to TRBD1. V was pared by 1 base and J by 4 bases, with 8 bases of the junction left unmatched. The CDR3 runs to 17 residues. Germline-derived CDR1 and CDR2 are MGHRA and YSYEKL.

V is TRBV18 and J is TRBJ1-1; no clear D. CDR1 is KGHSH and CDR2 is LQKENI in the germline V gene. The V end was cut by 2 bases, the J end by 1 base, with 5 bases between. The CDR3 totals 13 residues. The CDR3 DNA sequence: TGTGCCAGCTCACCAAACGGGAACACTGAAGCTTTCTTT. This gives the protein CASSPNGNTEAFF.

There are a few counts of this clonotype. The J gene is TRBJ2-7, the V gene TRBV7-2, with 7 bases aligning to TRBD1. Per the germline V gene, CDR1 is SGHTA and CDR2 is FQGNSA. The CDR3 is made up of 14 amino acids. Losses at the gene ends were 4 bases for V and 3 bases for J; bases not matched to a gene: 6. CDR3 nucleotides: TGTGCCAGCAGCTCCGGGACAGATTACTACGAGCAGTACTTC. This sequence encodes CASSSGTDYYEQYF. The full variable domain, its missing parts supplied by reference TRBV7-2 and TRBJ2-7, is GAGVSQSPSNKVTEKGKDVELRCDPISGHTALYWYRQSLGQGLEFLIYFQGNSAPDKSGLPSDRFSAERTGGSVSTLTIQRTQQEDSAVYLCASSSGTDYYEQYFGPGTRLTVT.

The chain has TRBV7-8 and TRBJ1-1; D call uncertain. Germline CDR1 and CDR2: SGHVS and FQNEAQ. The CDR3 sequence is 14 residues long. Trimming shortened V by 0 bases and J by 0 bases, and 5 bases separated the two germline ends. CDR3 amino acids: CASSLAPVNTEAFF. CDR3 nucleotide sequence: TGTGCCAGCAGCTTAGCCCCAGTGAACACTGAAGCTTTCTTT.

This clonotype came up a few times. The CDR3 loop reads CATSAPGTSGNNEQFF. CDR3 DNA: TGTGCCACCAGCGCTCCCGGGACTAGCGGGAACAATGAGCAGTTCTTC. The chain joins TRBV15 to TRBJ2-1, with 13 bases matching TRBD2. The CDR3 is made up of 16 amino acids. Trimming removed 5 bases from V and 5 bases from J; junction bases left unmatched: 6. CDR1 is LNHNV, CDR2 YYDKDF, per germline (reference sequence).

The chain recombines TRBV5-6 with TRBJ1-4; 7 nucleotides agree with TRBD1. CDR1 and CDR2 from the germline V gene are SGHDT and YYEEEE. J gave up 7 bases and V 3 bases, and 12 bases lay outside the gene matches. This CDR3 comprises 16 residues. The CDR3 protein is CASSSTGRISGEKLFF. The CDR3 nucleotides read TGTGCCAGCAGCTCGACAGGGAGAATTTCGGGTGAAAAACTGTTTTTT.

The chain's CDR3 is CASSSGLAGGPAGETQYF. In DNA, the CDR3 is TGCGCCAGCAGCTCAGGACTAGCGGGAGGGCCTGCCGGTGAGACCCAGTACTTC. This rearrangement joins TRBV5-1 to TRBJ2-5, with 15 bases fitting TRBD2. V dropped 3 bases and J dropped 5; count of bases not matched to a gene: 11. This CDR3 is 18 amino acids long. CDR1 SGHRS and CDR2 YFSETQ come from the germline V gene.

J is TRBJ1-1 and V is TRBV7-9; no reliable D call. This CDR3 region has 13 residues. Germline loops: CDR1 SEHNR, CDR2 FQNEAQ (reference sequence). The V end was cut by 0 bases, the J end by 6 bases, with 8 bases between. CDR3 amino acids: CASSLASTSEAFF. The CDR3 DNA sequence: TGTGCCAGCAGCTTAGCCTCGACTTCTGAAGCTTTCTTT.

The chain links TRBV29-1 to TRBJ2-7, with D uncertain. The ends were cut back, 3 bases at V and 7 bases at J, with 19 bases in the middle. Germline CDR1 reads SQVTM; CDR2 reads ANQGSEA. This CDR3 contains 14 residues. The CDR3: CSVEVSQGLGEQYF. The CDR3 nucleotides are TGCAGCGTTGAGGTCAGCCAAGGGTTGGGGGAGCAGTACTTC.

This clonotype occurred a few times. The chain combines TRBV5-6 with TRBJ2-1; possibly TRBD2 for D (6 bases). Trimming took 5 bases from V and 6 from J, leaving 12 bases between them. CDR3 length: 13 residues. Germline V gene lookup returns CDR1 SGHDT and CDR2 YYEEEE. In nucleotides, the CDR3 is TGTGCCAGCAGGGTATCCGGGGGCAATGAGCAGTTCTTC. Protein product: CASRVSGGNEQFF. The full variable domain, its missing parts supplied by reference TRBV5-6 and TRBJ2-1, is DAGVTQSPTHLIKTRGQQVTLRCSPKSGHDTVSWYQQALGQGPQFIFQYYEEEERQRGNFPDRFSGHQFPNYSSELNVNALLLGDSALYLCASRVSGGNEQFFGPGTRLTVL.

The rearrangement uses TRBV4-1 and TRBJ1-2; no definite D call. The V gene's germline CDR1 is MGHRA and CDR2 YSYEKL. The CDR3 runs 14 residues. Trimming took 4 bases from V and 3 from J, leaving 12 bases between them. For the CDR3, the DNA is TGCGCCAGCAGCCGGGCTGCCCGTGACTATGGCTACACCTTC. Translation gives CASSRAARDYGYTF.

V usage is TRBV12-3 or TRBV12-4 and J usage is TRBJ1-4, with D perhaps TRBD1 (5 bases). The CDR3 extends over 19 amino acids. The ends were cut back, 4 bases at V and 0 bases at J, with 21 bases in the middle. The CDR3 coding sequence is TGTGCCAGCAGTTCTAGGGGCTCCACTGACCGTGCAACTAATGAAAAACTGTTTTTT. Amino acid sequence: CASSSRGSTDRATNEKLFF.

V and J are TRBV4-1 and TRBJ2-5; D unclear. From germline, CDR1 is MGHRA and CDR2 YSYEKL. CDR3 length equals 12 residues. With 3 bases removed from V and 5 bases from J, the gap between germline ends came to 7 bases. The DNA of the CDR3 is TGCGCCAGCAGCCAGGCCGGGGAGACCCAGTACTTC. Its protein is CASSQAGETQYF.

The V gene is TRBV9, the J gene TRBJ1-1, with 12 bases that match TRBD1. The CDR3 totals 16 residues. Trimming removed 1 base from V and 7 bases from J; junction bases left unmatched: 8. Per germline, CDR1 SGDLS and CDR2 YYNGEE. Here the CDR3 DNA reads TGTGCCAGCAGCGTACAGGGGACAGGGGGCTTTGGTGAAGCTTTCTTT. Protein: CASSVQGTGGFGEAFF.

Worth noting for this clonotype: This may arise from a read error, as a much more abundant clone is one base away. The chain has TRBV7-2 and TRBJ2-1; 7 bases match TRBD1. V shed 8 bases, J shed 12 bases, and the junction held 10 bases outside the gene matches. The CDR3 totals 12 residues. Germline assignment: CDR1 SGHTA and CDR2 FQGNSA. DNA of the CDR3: TGTGCCAGCGGCGCCACAGGGGAAACGCAGTTCTTC. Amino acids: CASGATGETQFF.

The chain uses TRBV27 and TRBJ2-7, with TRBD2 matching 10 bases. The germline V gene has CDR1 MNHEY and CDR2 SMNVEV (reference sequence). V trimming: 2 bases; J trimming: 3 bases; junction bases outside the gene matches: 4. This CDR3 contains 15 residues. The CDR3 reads CASSLTSGVIYEQYF. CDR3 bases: TGTGCCAGCAGTTTAACTAGCGGGGTCATCTACGAGCAGTACTTC.

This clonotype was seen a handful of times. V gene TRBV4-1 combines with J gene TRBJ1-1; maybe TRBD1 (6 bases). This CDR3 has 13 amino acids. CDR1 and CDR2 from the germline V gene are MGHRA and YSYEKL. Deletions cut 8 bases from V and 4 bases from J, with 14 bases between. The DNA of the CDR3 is TGCGCCAGCGGACGCGGAGGGGGCACTGAAGCTTTCTTT. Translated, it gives CASGRGGGTEAFF.

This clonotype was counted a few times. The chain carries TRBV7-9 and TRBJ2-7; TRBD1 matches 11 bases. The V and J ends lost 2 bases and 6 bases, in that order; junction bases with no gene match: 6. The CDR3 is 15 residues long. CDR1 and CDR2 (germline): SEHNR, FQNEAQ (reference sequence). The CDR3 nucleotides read TGTGCCAGCAGCTTATTCGGGACAGGGGGAGTCGAGCAGTACTTC. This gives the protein CASSLFGTGGVEQYF.

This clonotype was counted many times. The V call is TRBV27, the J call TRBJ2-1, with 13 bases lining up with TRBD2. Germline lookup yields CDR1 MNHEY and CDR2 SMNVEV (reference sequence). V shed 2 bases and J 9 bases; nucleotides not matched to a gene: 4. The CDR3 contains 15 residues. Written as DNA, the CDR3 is TGTGCCAGCAGTTTAACTAGCGGGGGGGTTAGTGAGCAGTTCTTC. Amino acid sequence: CASSLTSGGVSEQFF.

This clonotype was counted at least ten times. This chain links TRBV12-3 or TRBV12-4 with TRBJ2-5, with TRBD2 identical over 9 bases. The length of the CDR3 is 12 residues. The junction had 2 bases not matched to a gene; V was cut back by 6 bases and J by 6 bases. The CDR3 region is CASSGLAKTQYF. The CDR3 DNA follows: TGTGCCAGCAGCGGACTAGCGAAGACCCAGTACTTC.

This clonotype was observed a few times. The CDR3 is CASSEGNSGNSGANVLTF. As DNA, the CDR3 is TGTGCCAGCAGTGAAGGGAATAGCGGGAACTCTGGGGCCAACGTCCTGACTTTC. V is TRBV2 and J is TRBJ2-6; 8 bases match TRBD2. The CDR3 length is 18 residues. Trimming at V came to 1 base and at J to 0 bases, leaving 5 bases not matched to a gene. Germline V CDR1 and CDR2: SNHLY, FYNNEI.

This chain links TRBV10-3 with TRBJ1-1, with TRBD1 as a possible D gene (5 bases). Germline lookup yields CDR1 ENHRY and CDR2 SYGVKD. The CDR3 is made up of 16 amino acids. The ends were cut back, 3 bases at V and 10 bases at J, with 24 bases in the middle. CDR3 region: CAISDGLSGTDEGAFF. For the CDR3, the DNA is TGTGCCATCAGTGACGGGTTATCCGGGACGGACGAGGGAGCTTTCTTT.

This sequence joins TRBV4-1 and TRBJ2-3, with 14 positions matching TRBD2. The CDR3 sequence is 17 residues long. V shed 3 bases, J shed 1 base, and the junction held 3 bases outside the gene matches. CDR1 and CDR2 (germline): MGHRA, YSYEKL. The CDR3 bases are TGCGCCAGCAGCCATCCGGGACTAGCGGGGGGCACAGATACGCAGTATTTT. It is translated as CASSHPGLAGGTDTQYF.